The 17 T cell receptor beta chains below all came from one sample that was sequenced in a study of technical replicates of blood from a handful of donors. The data were produced by immunoSEQ multiplex PCR, yet TCRdb's version contains in-frame clones alone and is incomplete. This table holds 95,000 to 100,000 clones, 96% found once. The source material was T cells isolated from PBMCs. The receptors derive from a human donor in good health.

The rearrangement links TRBV12-5 to TRBJ2-5, with D possibly being TRBD2 (6 bases). CDR1 LGHNT and CDR2 FRNRAP come from the germline V gene. The CDR3 spans 15 residues. V lost 0 bases, J lost 3 bases, and 11 bases lay in between. The CDR3 DNA reads TGTGCTAGTGGTTTGGTCAGAGGAGGGGAAGAGACCCAGTACTTC. Translating it yields CASGLVRGGEETQYF.

The chain combines TRBV13 with TRBJ1-1; TRBD1 agrees at 8 bases. Germline-derived CDR1 and CDR2 are PRHDT and FYEKMQ (reference sequence). This CDR3 region has 12 residues. The CDR3 DNA reads as TGTGCTACACAGGGGGGAGACACTGAAGCTTTCTTT. This sequence encodes CATQGGDTEAFF. The full variable domain, rest sourced from reference TRBV13 and TRBJ1-1, is AAGVIQSPRHLIKEKRETATLKCYPIPRHDTVYWYQQGPGQDPQFLISFYEKMQSDKGSIPDRFSAQQFSDYHSELNMSSLELGDSALYFCATQGGDTEAFFGQGTRLTVV.

The gene calls are TRBV6-5 and TRBJ2-7; TRBD1 might be the D (5 bases). The CDR3 contains 14 residues. Germline assignment: CDR1 MNHEY and CDR2 SVGAGI. Trimming took 5 bases from V and 2 from J, leaving 13 bases between them. CDR3 sequence (DNA): TGTGCCAGCAGTCCCGGTAGCAGGGCCTACGAGCAGTACTTC. As protein: CASSPGSRAYEQYF.

V and J are TRBV19 and TRBJ1-1; D may be TRBD1 (5 bases). The CDR3 length is 15 residues. Germline CDR1 is LNHDA and CDR2 is SQIVND (reference sequence). Trimming left V 10 bases short and J 3 bases short, with 21 bases between. In DNA form, the CDR3 reads TGTGCCACCTTCGGAGCGGAGGGGCTAGACACTGAAGCTTTCTTT. The encoded protein is CATFGAEGLDTEAFF.

The chain is built from TRBV4-2 and TRBJ2-7; tentatively, D is TRBD2 (5 bases). V was cut by 1 base and J by 2 bases, with 9 bases left in between. The CDR3 runs to 14 residues. Germline assignment: CDR1 LGHNA and CDR2 YNFKEQ. CDR3 DNA: TGTGCCAGCAGCCAAGGGACTTCGGCCTACGAGCAGTACTTC. It is translated as CASSQGTSAYEQYF.

The chain combines TRBV5-1 with TRBJ2-5; TRBD1 aligns across 8 bases. From germline, CDR1 is SGHRS and CDR2 YFSETQ. The CDR3 contains 14 residues. J was trimmed by 5 bases and V by 0 bases; bases with no gene match: 3. CDR3 protein: CASSLGTGPETQYF. The CDR3 DNA reads as TGCGCCAGCAGCTTGGGGACAGGGCCGGAGACCCAGTACTTC. The full variable domain, completed using reference TRBV5-1 and TRBJ2-5, is KAGVTQTPRYLIKTRGQQVTLSCSPISGHRSVSWYQQTPGQGLQFLFEYFSETQRNKGNFPGRFSGRQFSNSRSEMNVSTLELGDSALYLCASSLGTGPETQYFGPGTRLLVL.

The chain uses TRBV27 and TRBJ1-5; no clear D gene. Trimming shortened V by 5 bases and J by 3 bases, and 14 bases separated the two germline ends. This CDR3 has 15 amino acids. CDR1 MNHEY and CDR2 SMNVEV come from the germline V gene (reference sequence). For the CDR3, the DNA is TGTGCCAGCAGTGTCGCAGGCGGGTTCAATCAGCCCCAGCATTTT. Amino acids: CASSVAGGFNQPQHF.

This chain links TRBV7-2 with TRBJ1-3; no clear D gene. Germline CDR1 is SGHTA and CDR2 is FQGNSA. V lost 1 base, J lost 0 bases, and 7 bases lay in between. The CDR3 spans 15 residues. The CDR3 sequence is CASSLGGSSGNTIYF. The CDR3 coding sequence is TGTGCCAGCAGCTTAGGAGGGTCCTCTGGAAACACCATATATTTT.

The rearrangement joins TRBV7-2 to TRBJ2-7; 7 bases map to TRBD2. The CDR3 has 14 residues. The germline CDR1 and CDR2 sequences are SGHTA and FQGNSA. V shed 5 bases, J shed 2 bases, and the junction held 6 bases outside the gene matches. CDR3 in amino acids: CASSAVAGPYEQYF. The CDR3 nucleotides are TGTGCCAGCAGCGCAGTAGCGGGTCCCTACGAGCAGTACTTC.

The table lists this clone with a count of one. The chain combines TRBV27 with TRBJ2-7, with TRBD1 matching over 8 bases. Germline V lookup: CDR1 MNHEY, CDR2 SMNVEV (reference sequence). Trimming took 5 bases from V and 6 from J; bases not matched to a gene: 3. The CDR3 runs 12 residues. This CDR3 reads CASSTTGGEQYF. The CDR3 DNA is TGTGCCAGCAGTACAACAGGGGGCGAGCAGTACTTC.

The chain is built from TRBV27 and TRBJ2-5, with a tentative D call TRBD2 (6 bases). The CDR3 length is 15 residues. CDR1 is MNHEY and CDR2 is SMNVEV in the germline V gene (reference sequence). Trimming stripped 0 bases from V and 1 base from J, with 9 bases between. Here the CDR3 DNA reads TGTGCCAGCAGTTTATCAACTAGCCCCCAAGAGACCCAGTACTTC. This gives the protein CASSLSTSPQETQYF.

The rearrangement joins TRBV6-6 to TRBJ2-7; 9 bases are shared with TRBD1. V was pared by 0 bases and J by 7 bases, with 7 bases of the junction left unmatched. The CDR3 totals 15 residues. Germline CDR1 and CDR2: MNHNY and SVGAGI (reference sequence). Here the CDR3 reads CASSYSDRGYEEQYF. CDR3 DNA sequence: TGTGCCAGCAGTTACTCGGACAGGGGATACGAGGAGCAGTACTTC.

The sample holds one count of this clone. The V and J genes are TRBV4-1 and TRBJ2-7; 7 nucleotides line up with TRBD1. The germline CDR1 and CDR2 sequences are MGHRA and YSYEKL. This CDR3 is built from 15 residues. V lost 1 base, J lost 0 bases, and 3 bases stayed unmatched. DNA for the CDR3: TGCGCCAGCAGCCAAGGGGGACAGCTCTCCTACGAGCAGTACTTC. It codes for CASSQGGQLSYEQYF.

This chain connects TRBV4-2 to TRBJ1-1, with 7 bases identical to TRBD1. From germline, CDR1 is LGHNA and CDR2 YNFKEQ. V trimming: 2 bases; J trimming: 3 bases; junction bases outside the gene matches: 3. This CDR3 is built from 14 residues. The CDR3 DNA sequence: TGTGCCAGCAGCCAACCTACAGGGGACACTGAAGCTTTCTTT. Protein product: CASSQPTGDTEAFF.

This sequence joins TRBV7-8 and TRBJ2-1, with 7 bases fitting TRBD2. With V trimmed by 5 bases and J by 6 bases, 13 bases remained unmatched. The germline CDR1 and CDR2 sequences are SGHVS and FQNEAQ. CDR3 length: 16 amino acids. The chain's CDR3 is CASSPLLAGAGNEQFF. In DNA form, the CDR3 reads TGTGCCAGCAGCCCTCTCTTGGCGGGAGCGGGCAATGAGCAGTTCTTC.

Comments on this clone: This may arise from a read error, as a much more abundant clone is one base away. This chain uses TRBV5-4 with TRBJ1-1; the match to TRBD1 covers 8 bases. Germline lookup yields CDR1 SGHNT and CDR2 YYREEE (reference sequence). V was pared by 3 bases and J by 0 bases, with 1 base of the junction left unmatched. The CDR3 runs 14 residues. CDR3 loop: CASSWGQVNTEAFF. CDR3 sequence (DNA): TGTGCCAGCAGCTGGGGACAGGTGAACACTGAAGCTTTCTTT.

The chain has TRBV2 and TRBJ1-2; D may be TRBD1 (6 bases). From germline, CDR1 is SNHLY and CDR2 FYNNEI. Trimming pared 7 bases from V and 13 bases from J, leaving 19 bases between. The CDR3 spans 12 residues. Here the CDR3 reads CASILEQGPPTF. CDR3 nucleotide sequence: TGTGCCAGCATCTTGGAGCAGGGGCCCCCCACCTTC.